A selection of T cell receptor beta chains follows, all from one sample in a study of tumor-infiltrating lymphocytes in localized non-small cell lung cancer. Measured with immunoSEQ multiplex PCR; TCRdb has only the in-frame clones, and not every one. The table lists about 10,000 clones, about three quarters of them singletons. Sequencing input: uninvolved lung tissue not adjacent to the tumor. The receptors shown here come from a human donor with non-small cell lung cancer. Each CDR3 is given without its conserved first and last residue. The order of the fields is CDR3 protein, J gene, D gene, V gene. A D gene is named only where the DNA matches it firmly.

CDR3aa: ASSWGQALNTEAF
j_gene: TRBJ1-1
d_gene: TRBD1
v_gene: TRBV27

CDR3aa: ASSLVEGKAF
j_gene: TRBJ1-1
d_gene: NA
v_gene: TRBV5-1

CDR3aa: ASSFRGSVSYEQY
j_gene: TRBJ2-7
d_gene: NA
v_gene: TRBV11-2

CDR3aa: ASSSSGVGRLS
j_gene: TRBJ2-3
d_gene: TRBD2
v_gene: TRBV6-6

CDR3aa: ASSLDVQGSNYGYT
j_gene: TRBJ1-2
d_gene: NA
v_gene: TRBV7-8

CDR3aa: ASSVGWAQQPQH
j_gene: TRBJ1-5
d_gene: NA
v_gene: TRBV9

CDR3aa: ASSQWGIGGETQY
j_gene: TRBJ2-5
d_gene: NA
v_gene: TRBV23-1

CDR3aa: ASSPAQANTEAF
j_gene: TRBJ1-1
d_gene: NA
v_gene: TRBV7-6

CDR3aa: ASSEADRKFYGYT
j_gene: TRBJ1-2
d_gene: NA
v_gene: TRBV6-1

CDR3aa: ASTPRGTYNEQF
j_gene: TRBJ2-1
d_gene: NA
v_gene: TRBV7-2

CDR3aa: ASSLGGLAKPQY
j_gene: TRBJ2-5
d_gene: TRBD2
v_gene: TRBV7-8

CDR3aa: ASSSRDRGRVAKNIQY
j_gene: TRBJ2-4
d_gene: TRBD1
v_gene: TRBV7-2

CDR3aa: ASRSTGLSTDTQY
j_gene: TRBJ2-3
d_gene: NA
v_gene: TRBV19

CDR3aa: ASSIADSGGQPQH
j_gene: TRBJ1-5
d_gene: TRBD1
v_gene: TRBV19

CDR3aa: ASTLGGTSTDTQY
j_gene: TRBJ2-3
d_gene: NA
v_gene: TRBV5-1

CDR3aa: ASSEWRTDSNQPQH
j_gene: TRBJ1-5
d_gene: NA
v_gene: TRBV6-1

CDR3aa: ASSQLSGLEQY
j_gene: TRBJ2-7
d_gene: NA
v_gene: TRBV4-3

CDR3aa: ASSQVGAGLEYEQY
j_gene: TRBJ2-7
d_gene: NA
v_gene: TRBV4-1

CDR3aa: ASSWGQMNTEAF
j_gene: TRBJ1-1
d_gene: NA
v_gene: TRBV6-6

CDR3aa: SAERRTEAF
j_gene: TRBJ1-1
d_gene: NA
v_gene: TRBV20-1

CDR3aa: ASSLDNYEQY
j_gene: TRBJ2-7
d_gene: NA
v_gene: TRBV5-6

CDR3aa: ASTLPPTERMF
j_gene: TRBJ1-4
d_gene: NA
v_gene: TRBV6-6

CDR3aa: ASSPGGSWNSPLH
j_gene: TRBJ1-6
d_gene: NA
v_gene: TRBV5-6

CDR3aa: ASSSTRDNYEKLF
j_gene: TRBJ1-4
d_gene: NA
v_gene: TRBV7-2

CDR3aa: ASSVQGRAYADTQY
j_gene: TRBJ2-3
d_gene: NA
v_gene: TRBV9

CDR3aa: ASSRTGLNQPQH
j_gene: TRBJ1-5
d_gene: TRBD1
v_gene: TRBV6-6

CDR3aa: ASRGGMNTEAF
j_gene: TRBJ1-1
d_gene: NA
v_gene: TRBV19

CDR3aa: ASSPGGSSGEQY
j_gene: TRBJ2-7
d_gene: TRBD1
v_gene: TRBV7-8

CDR3aa: ASSTQGAYEQY
j_gene: TRBJ2-7
d_gene: NA
v_gene: TRBV6-5

CDR3aa: ASSYSGDRNTGELF
j_gene: TRBJ2-2
d_gene: TRBD1
v_gene: TRBV6-5

CDR3aa: ASSQGPGLGEAF
j_gene: TRBJ1-1
d_gene: NA
v_gene: TRBV4-1

CDR3aa: ASHPNPPGTGELF
j_gene: TRBJ2-2
d_gene: NA
v_gene: TRBV6-6